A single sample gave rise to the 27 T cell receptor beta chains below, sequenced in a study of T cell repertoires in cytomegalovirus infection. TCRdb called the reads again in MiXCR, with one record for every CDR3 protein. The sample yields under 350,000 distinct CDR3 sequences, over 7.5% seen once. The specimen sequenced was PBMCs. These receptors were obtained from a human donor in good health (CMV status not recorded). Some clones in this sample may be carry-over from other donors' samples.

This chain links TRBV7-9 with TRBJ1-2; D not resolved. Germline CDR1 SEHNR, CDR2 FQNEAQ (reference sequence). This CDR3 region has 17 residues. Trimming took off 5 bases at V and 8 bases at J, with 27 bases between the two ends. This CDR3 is CASSVPARLASIGGYTF. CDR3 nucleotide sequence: TGTGCCAGCAGCGTACCCGCCAGATTGGCATCCATAGGAGGCTACACCTTC.

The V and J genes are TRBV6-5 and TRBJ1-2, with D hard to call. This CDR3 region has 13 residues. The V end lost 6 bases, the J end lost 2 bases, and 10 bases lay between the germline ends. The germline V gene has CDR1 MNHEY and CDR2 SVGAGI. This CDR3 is CASRIDKNYGYTF. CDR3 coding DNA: TGTGCCAGCAGGATCGACAAGAACTATGGCTACACCTTC.

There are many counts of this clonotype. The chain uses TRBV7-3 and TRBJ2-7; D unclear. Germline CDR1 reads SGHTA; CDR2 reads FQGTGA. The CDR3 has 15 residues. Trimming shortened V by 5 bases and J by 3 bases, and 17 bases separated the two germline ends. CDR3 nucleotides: TGTGCCAGCAGCCCTATATGGCAGGTTTACTACGAGCAGTACTTC. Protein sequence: CASSPIWQVYYEQYF.

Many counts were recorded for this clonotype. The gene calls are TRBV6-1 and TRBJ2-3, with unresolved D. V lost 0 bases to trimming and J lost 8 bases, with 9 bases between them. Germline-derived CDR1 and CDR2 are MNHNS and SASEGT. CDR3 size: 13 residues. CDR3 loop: CASSEALRVTQYF. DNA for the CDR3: TGTGCCAGCAGTGAAGCGCTAAGGGTTACGCAGTATTTT.

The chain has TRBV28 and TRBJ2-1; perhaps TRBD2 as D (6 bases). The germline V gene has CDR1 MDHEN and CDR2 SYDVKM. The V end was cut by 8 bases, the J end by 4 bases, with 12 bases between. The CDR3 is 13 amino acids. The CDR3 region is CASQRRDYNEQFF. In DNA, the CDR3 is TGTGCCAGCCAGCGGCGGGATTACAATGAGCAGTTCTTC.

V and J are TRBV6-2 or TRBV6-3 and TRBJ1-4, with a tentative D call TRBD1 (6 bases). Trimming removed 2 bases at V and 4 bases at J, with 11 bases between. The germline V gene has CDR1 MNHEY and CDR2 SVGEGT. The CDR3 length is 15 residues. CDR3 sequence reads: CASSYDGQRNEKLFF. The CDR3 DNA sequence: TGTGCCAGCAGTTACGATGGACAGCGTAATGAAAAACTGTTTTTT.

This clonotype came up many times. CDR3 sequence reads: CASSLRLAGTGELFF. The CDR3 DNA is TGTGCCAGCAGCTTGAGGCTAGCGGGAACCGGGGAGCTGTTTTTT. The chain links TRBV7-6 to TRBJ2-2; 9 nucleotides line up with TRBD2. Trimming removed 3 bases from V and 5 bases from J; junction bases left unmatched: 4. There are 15 residues in the CDR3. CDR1 SGHVS and CDR2 FNYEAQ come from the germline V gene. Full variable domain (missing parts from reference TRBV7-6 and TRBJ2-2): GAGVSQSPRYKVTKRGQDVALRCDPISGHVSLYWYRQALGQGPEFLTYFNYEAQQDKSGLPNDRFSAERPEGSISTLTIQRTEQRDSAMYRCASSLRLAGTGELFFGEGSRLTVL.

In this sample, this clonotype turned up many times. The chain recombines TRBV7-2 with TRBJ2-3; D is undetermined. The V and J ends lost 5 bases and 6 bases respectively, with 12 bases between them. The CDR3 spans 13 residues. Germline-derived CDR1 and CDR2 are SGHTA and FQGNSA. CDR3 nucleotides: TGTGCCAGCAGCCACGAGGCGGTGGATACGCAGTATTTT. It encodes CASSHEAVDTQYF.

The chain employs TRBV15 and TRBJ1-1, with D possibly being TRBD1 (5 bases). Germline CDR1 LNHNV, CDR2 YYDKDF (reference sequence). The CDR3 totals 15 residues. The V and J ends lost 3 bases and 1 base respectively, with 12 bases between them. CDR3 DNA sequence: TGTGCCACCAGCAGGGCCCGGGACCGGAACACTGAAGCTTTCTTT. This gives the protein CATSRARDRNTEAFF.

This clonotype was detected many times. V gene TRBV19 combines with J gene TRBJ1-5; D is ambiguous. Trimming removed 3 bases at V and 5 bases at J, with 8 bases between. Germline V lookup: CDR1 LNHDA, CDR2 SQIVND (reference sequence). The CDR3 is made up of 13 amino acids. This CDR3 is CASSIVFDQPQHF. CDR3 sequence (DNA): TGTGCCAGTAGTATCGTGTTCGATCAGCCCCAGCATTTT. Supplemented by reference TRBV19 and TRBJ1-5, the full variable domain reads DGGITQSPKYLFRKEGQNVTLSCEQNLNHDAMYWYRQDPGQGLRLIYYSQIVNDFQKGDIAEGYSVSREKKESFPLTVTSAQKNPTAFYLCASSIVFDQPQHFGDGTRLSIL.

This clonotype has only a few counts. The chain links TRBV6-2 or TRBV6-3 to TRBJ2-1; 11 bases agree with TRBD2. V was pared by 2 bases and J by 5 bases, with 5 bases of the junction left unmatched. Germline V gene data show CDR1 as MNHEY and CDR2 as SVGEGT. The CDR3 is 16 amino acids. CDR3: CASSYGGLADHNEQFF. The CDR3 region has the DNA TGTGCCAGCAGTTACGGGGGACTAGCGGACCACAATGAGCAGTTCTTC.

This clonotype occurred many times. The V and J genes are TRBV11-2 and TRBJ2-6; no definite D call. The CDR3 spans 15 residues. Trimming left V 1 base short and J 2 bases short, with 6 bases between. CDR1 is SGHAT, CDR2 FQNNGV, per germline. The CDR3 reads CASSLAATGANVLTF. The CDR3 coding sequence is TGTGCCAGCAGCTTAGCTGCGACTGGGGCCAACGTCCTGACTTTC.

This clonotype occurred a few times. In DNA, the CDR3 is TGTGCCAGCACAAGGACAGGGGGCGACGAGCAGTACTTC. It specifies CASTRTGGDEQYF. The V call is TRBV2, the J call TRBJ2-7; 11 nucleotides agree with TRBD1. V was clipped by 7 bases and J by 5 bases; unmatched bases: 4. CDR1 and CDR2 from the germline V gene are SNHLY and FYNNEI. CDR3 size: 13 residues. Full variable domain (rest looked up from reference TRBV2 and TRBJ2-7): EPEVTQTPSHQVTQMGQEVILRCVPISNHLYFYWYRQILGQKVEFLVSFYNNEISEKSEIFDDQFSVERPDGSNFTLKIRSTKLEDSAMYFCASTRTGGDEQYFGPGTRLTVT.

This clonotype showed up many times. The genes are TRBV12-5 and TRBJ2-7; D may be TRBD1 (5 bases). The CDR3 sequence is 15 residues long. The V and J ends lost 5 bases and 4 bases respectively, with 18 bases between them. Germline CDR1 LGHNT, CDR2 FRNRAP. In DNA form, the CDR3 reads TGTGCTAGTGGTCAAGCCAGGGTCCAGGCTTACGAGCAGTACTTC. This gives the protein CASGQARVQAYEQYF.

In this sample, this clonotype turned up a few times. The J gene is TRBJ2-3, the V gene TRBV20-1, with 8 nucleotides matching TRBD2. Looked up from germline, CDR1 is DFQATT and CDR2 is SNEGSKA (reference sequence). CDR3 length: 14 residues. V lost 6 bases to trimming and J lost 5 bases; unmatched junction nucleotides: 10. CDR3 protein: CSAQRGRTLDTQYF. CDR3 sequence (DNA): TGCAGTGCCCAGCGGGGGCGGACTTTAGATACGCAGTATTTT.

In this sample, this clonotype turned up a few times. Written as DNA, the CDR3 is TGTGCCAGCAGTCTATCCGGGGAACCCCTCCACTTT. This gives the protein CASSLSGEPLHF. This chain links TRBV6-6 with TRBJ1-6, with unresolved D. Germline V gene data show CDR1 as MNHNY and CDR2 as SVGAGI (reference sequence). The CDR3 covers 12 residues. V lost 5 bases, J lost 12 bases, and 11 bases lay in between.

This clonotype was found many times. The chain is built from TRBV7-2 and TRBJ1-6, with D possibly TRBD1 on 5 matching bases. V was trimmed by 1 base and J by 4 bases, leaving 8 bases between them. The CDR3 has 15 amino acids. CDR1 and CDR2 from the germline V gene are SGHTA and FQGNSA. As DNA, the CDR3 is TGTGCCAGCAGCTTAGGACAGATGTATAATTCACCCCTCCACTTT. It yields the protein CASSLGQMYNSPLHF.

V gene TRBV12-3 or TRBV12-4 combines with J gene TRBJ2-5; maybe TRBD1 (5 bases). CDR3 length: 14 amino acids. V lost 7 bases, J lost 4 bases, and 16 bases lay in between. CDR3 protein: CASTRTSSGETQYF. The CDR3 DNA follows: TGTGCCAGCACCAGGACATCATCGGGAGAGACCCAGTACTTC.

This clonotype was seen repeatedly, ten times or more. The chain's CDR3 is CASSSWDRSNYGYTF. CDR3 nucleotide sequence: TGTGCCAGCAGCAGCTGGGACCGGTCTAACTATGGCTACACCTTC. This chain joins TRBV7-8 and TRBJ1-2, with D perhaps matching TRBD1 (5 bases). This CDR3 has 15 residues. Trimming pared 5 bases from V and 0 bases from J, leaving 13 bases between. Germline CDR1 reads SGHVS; CDR2 reads FQNEAQ. Drawing the rest from reference TRBV7-8 and TRBJ1-2, the complete variable domain is GAGVSQSPRYKVAKRGQDVALRCDPISGHVSLFWYQQALGQGPEFLTYFQNEAQLDKSGLPSDRFFAERPEGSVSTLKIQRTQQEDSAVYLCASSSWDRSNYGYTFGSGTRLTVV.

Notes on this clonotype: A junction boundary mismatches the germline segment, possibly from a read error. The CDR3 is CASLPHHLGGQAFF. The CDR3 bases are TGTGCCAGCTTACCACATCACCTAGGGGGTCAAGCTTTCTTT. The V and J genes are TRBV18 and TRBJ1-1; D might be TRBD1 (6 bases). Germline CDR1 KGHSH, CDR2 LQKENI. CDR3 size: 14 residues.

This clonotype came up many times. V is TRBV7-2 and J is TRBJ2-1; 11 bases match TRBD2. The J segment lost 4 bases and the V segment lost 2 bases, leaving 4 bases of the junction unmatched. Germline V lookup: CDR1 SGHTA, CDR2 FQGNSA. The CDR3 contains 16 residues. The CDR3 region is CASSLPLAGGYNEQFF. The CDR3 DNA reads TGTGCCAGCAGCTTACCCTTAGCGGGGGGGTACAATGAGCAGTTCTTC.

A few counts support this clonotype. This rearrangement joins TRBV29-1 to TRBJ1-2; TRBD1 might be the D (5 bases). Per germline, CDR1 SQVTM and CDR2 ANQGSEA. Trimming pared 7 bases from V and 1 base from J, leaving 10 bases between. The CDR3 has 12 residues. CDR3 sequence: CSDRQLNYGYTF. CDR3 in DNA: TGCAGCGATAGACAGCTTAACTATGGCTACACCTTC.

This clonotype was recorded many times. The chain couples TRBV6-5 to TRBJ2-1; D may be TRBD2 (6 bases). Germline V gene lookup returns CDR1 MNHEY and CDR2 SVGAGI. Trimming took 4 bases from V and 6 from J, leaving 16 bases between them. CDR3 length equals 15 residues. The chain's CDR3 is CASSFPGSVINEQFF. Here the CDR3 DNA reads TGTGCCAGCAGTTTCCCCGGGAGTGTGATCAATGAGCAGTTCTTC.

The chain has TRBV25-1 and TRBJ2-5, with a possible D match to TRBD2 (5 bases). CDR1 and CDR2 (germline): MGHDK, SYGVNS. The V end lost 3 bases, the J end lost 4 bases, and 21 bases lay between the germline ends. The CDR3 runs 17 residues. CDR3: CASSESERPGMGETQYF. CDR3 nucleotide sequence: TGTGCCAGCAGTGAGAGCGAGCGCCCCGGGATGGGAGAGACCCAGTACTTC.

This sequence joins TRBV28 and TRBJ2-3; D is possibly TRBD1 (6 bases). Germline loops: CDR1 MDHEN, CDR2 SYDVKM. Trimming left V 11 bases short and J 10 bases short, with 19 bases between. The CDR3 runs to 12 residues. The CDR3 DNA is TGTGCCGCAACCCAACAGGGAACGTCGCAGTATTTT. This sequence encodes CAATQQGTSQYF.

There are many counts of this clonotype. This chain's CDR3 is CASSFSRSRGAFF. Written as DNA, the CDR3 is TGTGCCAGCAGTTTCAGCAGGTCCCGGGGAGCTTTCTTT. The gene calls are TRBV5-6 and TRBJ1-1, with D unclear. The CDR3 length is 13 residues. CDR1 and CDR2 from the germline V gene are SGHDT and YYEEEE. V lost 5 bases and J 10 bases, leaving 18 bases between the germline ends.

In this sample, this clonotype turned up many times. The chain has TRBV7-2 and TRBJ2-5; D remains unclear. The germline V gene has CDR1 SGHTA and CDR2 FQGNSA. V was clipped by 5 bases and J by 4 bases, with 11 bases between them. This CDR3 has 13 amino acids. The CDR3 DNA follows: TGTGCCAGCAGCCCATTCGATACAGAGACCCAGTACTTC. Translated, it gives CASSPFDTETQYF.